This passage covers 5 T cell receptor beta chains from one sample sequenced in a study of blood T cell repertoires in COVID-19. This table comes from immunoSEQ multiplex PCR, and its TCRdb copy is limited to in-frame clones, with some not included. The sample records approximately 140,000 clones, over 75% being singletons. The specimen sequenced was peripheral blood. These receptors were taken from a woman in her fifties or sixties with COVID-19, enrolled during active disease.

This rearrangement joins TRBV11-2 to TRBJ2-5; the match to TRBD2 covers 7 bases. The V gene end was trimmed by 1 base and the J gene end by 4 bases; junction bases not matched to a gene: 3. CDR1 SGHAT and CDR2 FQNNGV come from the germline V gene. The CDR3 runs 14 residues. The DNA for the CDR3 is TGTGCCAGCAGCTTAGGGACTAGAGCAGAGACCCAGTACTTC. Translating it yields CASSLGTRAETQYF.

CDR3 sequence: CASSMGQGRTEAFF. The CDR3 DNA is TGTGCCAGTAGTATGGGACAGGGAAGAACTGAAGCTTTCTTT. This chain connects TRBV19 to TRBJ1-1; 9 positions match TRBD1. CDR1 is LNHDA, CDR2 SQIVND, per germline (reference sequence). This CDR3 has 14 amino acids. The ends lost 3 bases at V and 5 bases at J; junction bases unmatched: 4. Based on the CDR3 plus reference TRBV19 and TRBJ1-1, the full variable domain is DGGITQSPKYLFRKEGQNVTLSCEQNLNHDAMYWYRQDPGQGLRLIYYSQIVNDFQKGDIAEGYSVSREKKESFPLTVTSAQKNPTAFYLCASSMGQGRTEAFFGQGTRLTVV.

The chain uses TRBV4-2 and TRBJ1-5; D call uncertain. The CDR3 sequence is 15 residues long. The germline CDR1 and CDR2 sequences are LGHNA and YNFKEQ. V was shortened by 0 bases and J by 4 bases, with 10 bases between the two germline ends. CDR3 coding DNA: TGTGCCAGCAGCCAAGAAGTGGCAGGAAATCAGCCCCAGCATTTT. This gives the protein CASSQEVAGNQPQHF.

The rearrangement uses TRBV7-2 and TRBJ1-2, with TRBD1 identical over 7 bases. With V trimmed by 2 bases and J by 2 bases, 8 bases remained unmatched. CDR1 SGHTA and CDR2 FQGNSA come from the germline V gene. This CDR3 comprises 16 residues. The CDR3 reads CASSLPPDRPNYGYTF. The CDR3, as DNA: TGTGCCAGCAGCTTACCACCGGACAGGCCCAACTATGGCTACACCTTC.

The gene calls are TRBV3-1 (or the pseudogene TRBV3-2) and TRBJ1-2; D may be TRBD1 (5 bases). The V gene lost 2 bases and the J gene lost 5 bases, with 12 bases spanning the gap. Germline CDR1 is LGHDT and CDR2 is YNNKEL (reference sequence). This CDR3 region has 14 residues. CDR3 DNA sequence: TGTGCCAGCAGCCAAACAGGTTCCATATATGGCTACACCTTC. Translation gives CASSQTGSIYGYTF.